The TCR beta chain under discussion was sequenced for a study of glioma-infiltrating T cells. TCR alpha and beta CDR3 regions were amplified from RNA using iRepertoire nested multiplex PCR. Input was roughly 100-450 ng of tissue mRNA or PBMC total RNA. Each CDR3 protein is one row after TCRdb ran MiXCR on the multiplex PCR reads. In the table there are more than 20,000 distinct CDR3 sequences, around 25% of which are singletons. Regarding the study as a whole: Only very few CDR3 sequences appeared in both tissue and blood. Gliomas, especially low-grade, showed above-expected tissue-blood divergence; non-neoplastic patients showed below.

The CDR3 contains 16 residues. The V end was cut by 0 bases, the J end by 0 bases, with 8 bases between. CDR1 is MNHEY and CDR2 is SMNVEV in the germline V gene (reference sequence). Within the sample, this clonotype is medium-sized. What it binds is not known. The sequence came from a human donor with low-grade glioma or glioblastoma, undergoing nonglioma brain surgery, or in good health (not recorded which). The chain recombines TRBV27 with TRBJ2-2, with no clear D. Sequencing input: glioma tissue, nonneoplastic brain tissue, or PBMCs (not recorded which). The CDR3 loop reads CASSLSGESNTGELFF. The CDR3 DNA is TGTGCCAGCAGTTTATCTGGGGAATCGAACACCGGGGAGCTGTTTTTT.